A selection of T cell receptor beta chains follows, all from one sample in a study of T cells after yellow fever vaccination. TCRdb processed the 5' RACE reads anew with MiXCR; each CDR3 protein has one entry. Among a few hundred thousand distinct CDR3 sequences, around 4.1% were seen once, and the ten largest hold approximately 25%. The sequences come from PBMCs, collected 5 days after the yellow fever booster vaccination. These receptors originate from a man between 18 and 29 years old who received the YFV17D yellow fever vaccine. CDR3s include the opening cysteine and the closing phenylalanine or tryptophan. A D gene is named only where the DNA matches it firmly. A row's size may be missing; if present it is once, few, many or a size class.

CSARTDRLYGYTF | TGCAGTGCTAGAACAGACAGGCTCTATGGCTACACCTTC | TRBJ1-2 | . | TRBV20-1 | few
CASSPNWTSGKETQYF | TGCGCCAGCAGCCCCAACTGGACTAGCGGTAAAGAGACCCAGTACTTC | TRBJ2-5 | TRBD2 | TRBV4-3 | few
CASSSPRSYGYTF | TGTGCCAGCAGCTCTCCGAGGTCCTATGGCTACACCTTC | TRBJ1-2 | . | TRBV11-2 | many
CATTSPNTGELFF | TGTGCCACTACTAGTCCTAACACCGGGGAGCTGTTTTTT | TRBJ2-2 | . | TRBV6-2/TRBV6-3 | .
CASRHTPGHVNTEAFF | TGCGCCAGCAGACACACTCCGGGACACGTGAACACTGAAGCTTTCTTT | TRBJ1-1 | . | TRBV4-1 | many
CASSTGTSGGDTQYF | TGTGCCAGCAGTACTGGGACTAGCGGGGGTGATACGCAGTATTTT | TRBJ2-3 | TRBD2 | TRBV6-2/TRBV6-3 | many
CASSLWTSGDETQYF | TGTGCCAGCAGTTTATGGACTAGCGGGGACGAGACCCAGTACTTC | TRBJ2-5 | TRBD2 | TRBV28 | .
CASSMGDMAYNEQFF | TGTGCCAGCAGTATGGGGGACATGGCCTACAATGAGCAGTTCTTC | TRBJ2-1 | . | TRBV6-4 | .
CASSVEPTRPQHF | TGTGCCAGCAGCGTAGAACCGACCCGGCCCCAGCATTTT | TRBJ1-5 | . | TRBV9 | .
CATSWDRENYGYTF | TGTGCCACGTCCTGGGACAGGGAGAACTATGGCTACACCTTC | TRBJ1-2 | TRBD1 | TRBV10-3 | .
CASSRQAPYEQYF | TGTGCCAGCAGCCGACAGGCCCCCTACGAGCAGTACTTC | TRBJ2-7 | . | TRBV6-1 | few
CASSLLPGQMNSPLHF | TGTGCCAGCAGCTTACTCCCAGGACAGATGAATTCACCCCTCCACTTT | TRBJ1-6 | . | TRBV7-2 | .
CASSPSHLSVPTEAFF | TGTGCCAGCAGCCCTTCTCACCTGAGCGTCCCCACTGAAGCTTTCTTT | TRBJ1-1 | . | TRBV9 | few
CASSSHGGLNTEAFF | TGTGCCAGCAGCTCCCATGGGGGGCTGAACACTGAAGCTTTCTTT | TRBJ1-1 | . | TRBV9 | few
CASSPLGGSLQETQYF | TGTGCCAGCAGCCCACTGGGGGGGTCTCTTCAAGAGACCCAGTACTTC | TRBJ2-5 | TRBD2 | TRBV7-2 | many
CASREQGQTGELFF | TGCGCCAGCAGGGAACAGGGACAAACCGGGGAGCTGTTTTTT | TRBJ2-2 | . | TRBV5-1 | many
CASSYRRRSYNSPLHF | TGTGCCAGCAGTTATCGACGGCGCTCCTATAATTCACCCCTCCACTTT | TRBJ1-6 | . | TRBV6-5 | few
CASSRPGTGYTGELFF | TGTGCCAGCAGCCGTCCCGGGACAGGGTACACCGGGGAGCTGTTTTTT | TRBJ2-2 | TRBD1 | TRBV6-6 | many
CSAPVAGGGLYNTGELFF | TGCAGTGCCCCCGTCGCAGGGGGGGGCCTGTATAACACCGGGGAGCTGTTTTTT | TRBJ2-2 | . | TRBV20-1 | many
CASTTGALTSYNEQFF | TGCGCCAGCACAACAGGGGCTTTAACCTCCTACAATGAGCAGTTCTTC | TRBJ2-1 | TRBD1 | TRBV5-1 | .
CASSKRDRETQYF | TGTGCCAGCAGCAAACGGGATCGGGAGACCCAGTACTTC | TRBJ2-5 | . | TRBV21-1 | few
CASSFWHLQETQYF | TGTGCCAGCAGCTTTTGGCACCTTCAAGAGACCCAGTACTTC | TRBJ2-5 | . | TRBV5-4 | .
CASSLAGRAFF | TGCGCCAGCAGCTTGGCCGGCAGGGCTTTCTTT | TRBJ1-1 | . | TRBV5-1 | .
CSARGAGPFSTNEKLFF | TGCAGTGCTAGGGGGGCAGGGCCGTTTTCAACTAATGAAAAACTGTTTTTT | TRBJ1-4 | . | TRBV20-1 | few
CASRTDRVRYGYTF | TGCGCCAGCAGAACGGACAGGGTGAGGTATGGCTACACCTTC | TRBJ1-2 | TRBD1 | TRBV5-1 | many
CASSFGGRVTGELFF | TGTGCCAGCAGCTTCGGGGGAAGGGTAACCGGGGAGCTGTTTTTT | TRBJ2-2 | . | TRBV7-2 | few
CATSDSRRVADTQYF | TGTGCCACCAGTGATTCCCGTCGGGTAGCAGATACGCAGTATTTT | TRBJ2-3 | . | TRBV24-1 | few
CATSRDAETQYF | TGTGCCACCAGCAGAGATGCGGAGACCCAGTACTTC | TRBJ2-5 | . | TRBV15 | many
CASSPGTGVNQPQHF | TGTGCCAGCAGCCCCGGTACCGGGGTCAATCAGCCCCAGCATTTT | TRBJ1-5 | . | TRBV9 | many
CAISAEGNPQETQYF | TGTGCCATCAGTGCGGAGGGAAACCCGCAAGAGACCCAGTACTTC | TRBJ2-5 | . | TRBV10-3 | .
CASSRQSMNTEAFF | TGCGCCAGCAGCCGCCAGTCCATGAACACTGAAGCTTTCTTT | TRBJ1-1 | . | TRBV5-1 | many
CSVRSMSNEQFF | TGCAGCGTCCGCTCGATGAGCAATGAGCAGTTCTTC | TRBJ2-1 | . | TRBV29-1 | few
CASSYSSPGAWDPYTDTQYF | TGTGCCAGCAGTTACTCGTCCCCGGGGGCTTGGGACCCCTACACAGATACGCAGTATTTT | TRBJ2-3 | . | TRBV6-6 | few
CASSFRGTSEKLFF | TGTGCCAGCAGTTTTCGGGGGACTAGTGAAAAACTGTTTTTT | TRBJ1-4 | . | TRBV25-1 | .
CATSPHYEQYF | TGTGCCACCTCGCCCCACTACGAGCAGTACTTC | TRBJ2-7 | . | TRBV2 | many
CASSLLTGSGNTIYF | TGTGCCAGCAGCTTATTGACGGGTTCTGGAAACACCATATATTTT | TRBJ1-3 | . | TRBV7-9 | many
CASSQTGQGNTGELFF | TGTGCCAGCAGCCAAACCGGACAGGGTAACACCGGGGAGCTGTTTTTT | TRBJ2-2 | TRBD1 | TRBV6-2/TRBV6-3 | few
CASSSGPSGGRYEQYF | TGCGCCAGCAGCTCTGGGCCTAGCGGGGGGCGCTACGAGCAGTACTTC | TRBJ2-7 | TRBD2 | TRBV5-1 | few
CSVEDLRSDEGANGKLFF | TGCAGCGTTGAAGATCTTCGGAGCGACGAAGGGGCGAATGGAAAACTGTTTTTT | TRBJ1-4 | . | TRBV29-1 | .
CASSYRGRAFF | TGTGCCAGCAGCTACAGGGGTAGAGCTTTCTTT | TRBJ1-1 | TRBD1 | TRBV27 | few
CASSTGTGDTEAFF | TGTGCCAGCAGCACCGGGACAGGGGACACTGAAGCTTTCTTT | TRBJ1-1 | TRBD1 | TRBV7-9 | many
CASSLELAGVSSYNEQFF | TGTGCCAGCAGCTTGGAACTAGCGGGGGTAAGCTCCTACAATGAGCAGTTCTTC | TRBJ2-1 | TRBD2 | TRBV5-5 | many
CASSPVLRASTDTQYF | TGCGCCAGCAGTCCGGTCCTACGGGCTAGCACAGATACGCAGTATTTT | TRBJ2-3 | . | TRBV5-1 | .
CSARSGGGPSGTEAFF | TGCAGTGCTAGATCAGGGGGAGGCCCCTCGGGTACTGAAGCTTTCTTT | TRBJ1-1 | TRBD1 | TRBV20-1 | few
CASSTTHRDRDEQYF | TGCGCCAGCAGCACAACCCACCGGGACAGGGACGAGCAGTACTTC | TRBJ2-7 | TRBD1 | TRBV5-1 | few
CAISPGTFQSTDTQYF | TGTGCCATCAGCCCCGGGACTTTCCAGAGCACAGATACGCAGTATTTT | TRBJ2-3 | . | TRBV10-3 | .
CRTAELFTDTQYF | TGCAGAACAGCGGAACTTTTCACAGATACGCAGTATTTT | TRBJ2-3 | . | TRBV20-1 | many
CASSMTVAEPQHF | TGTGCCAGTAGTATGACGGTTGCGGAGCCCCAGCATTTT | TRBJ1-5 | . | TRBV19 | .
CASSFQGNYGYTF | TGTGCCAGCAGCTTTCAGGGGAACTATGGCTACACCTTC | TRBJ1-2 | . | TRBV7-9 | .